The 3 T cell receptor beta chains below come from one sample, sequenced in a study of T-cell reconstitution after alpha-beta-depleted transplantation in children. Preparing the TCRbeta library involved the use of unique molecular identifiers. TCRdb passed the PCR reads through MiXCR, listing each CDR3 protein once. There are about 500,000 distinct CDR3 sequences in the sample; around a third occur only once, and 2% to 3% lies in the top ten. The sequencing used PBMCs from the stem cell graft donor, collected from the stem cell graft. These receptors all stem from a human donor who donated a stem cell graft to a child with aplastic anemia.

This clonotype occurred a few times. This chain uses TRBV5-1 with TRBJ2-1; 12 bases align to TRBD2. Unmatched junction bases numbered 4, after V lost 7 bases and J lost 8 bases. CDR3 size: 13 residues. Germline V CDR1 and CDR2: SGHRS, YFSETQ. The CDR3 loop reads CASLGLAGDEQFF. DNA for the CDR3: TGCGCCAGCTTGGGACTAGCGGGCGATGAGCAGTTCTTC.

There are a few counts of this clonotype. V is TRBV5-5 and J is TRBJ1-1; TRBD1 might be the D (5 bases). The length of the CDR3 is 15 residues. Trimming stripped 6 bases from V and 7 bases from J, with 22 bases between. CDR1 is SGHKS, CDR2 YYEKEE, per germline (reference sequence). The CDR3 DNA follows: TGTGCCAGCACCCGTACCTCCGGGACGTCGAGTGAAGCTTTCTTT. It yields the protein CASTRTSGTSSEAFF. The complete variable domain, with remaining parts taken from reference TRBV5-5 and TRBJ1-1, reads DAGVTQSPTHLIKTRGQQVTLRCSPISGHKSVSWYQQVLGQGPQFIFQYYEKEERGRGNFPDRFSARQFPNYSSELNVNALLLGDSALYLCASTRTSGTSSEAFFGQGTRLTVV.

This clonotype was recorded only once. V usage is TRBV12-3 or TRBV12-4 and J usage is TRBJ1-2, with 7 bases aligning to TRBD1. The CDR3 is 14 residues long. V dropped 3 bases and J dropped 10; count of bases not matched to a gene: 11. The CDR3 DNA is TGTGCCAGCAGTTTTGGGACAGCTTTTCACCTCTACACCTTC. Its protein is CASSFGTAFHLYTF.